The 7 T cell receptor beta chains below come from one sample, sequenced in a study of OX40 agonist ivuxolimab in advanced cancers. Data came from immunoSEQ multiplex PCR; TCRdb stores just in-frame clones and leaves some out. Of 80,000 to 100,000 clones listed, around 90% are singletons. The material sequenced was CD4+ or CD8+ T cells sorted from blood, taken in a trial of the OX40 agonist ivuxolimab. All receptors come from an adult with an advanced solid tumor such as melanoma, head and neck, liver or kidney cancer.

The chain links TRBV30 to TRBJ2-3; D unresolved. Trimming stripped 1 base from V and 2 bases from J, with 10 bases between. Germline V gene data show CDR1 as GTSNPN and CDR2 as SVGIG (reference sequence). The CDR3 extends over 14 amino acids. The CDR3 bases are TGTGCCTGGAGTGCCGGAACAGTCACAGATACGCAGTATTTT. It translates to CAWSAGTVTDTQYF.

In DNA form, the CDR3 reads TGCAGCGTTCGGGGACTTCGAGGGGTTATACAAGAGACCCAGTACTTC. It yields the protein CSVRGLRGVIQETQYF. This chain joins TRBV29-1 and TRBJ2-5, with D maybe TRBD2 (6 bases). Germline V gives CDR1 SQVTM, CDR2 ANQGSEA. The V gene lost 5 bases and the J gene lost 2 bases, with 21 bases spanning the gap. There are 16 residues in the CDR3.

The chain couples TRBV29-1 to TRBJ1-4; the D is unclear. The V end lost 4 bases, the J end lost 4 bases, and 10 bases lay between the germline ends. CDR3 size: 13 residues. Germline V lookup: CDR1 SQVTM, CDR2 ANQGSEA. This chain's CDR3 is CSVVSGYNEKLFF. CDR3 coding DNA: TGCAGCGTTGTGTCGGGGTATAATGAAAAACTGTTTTTT.

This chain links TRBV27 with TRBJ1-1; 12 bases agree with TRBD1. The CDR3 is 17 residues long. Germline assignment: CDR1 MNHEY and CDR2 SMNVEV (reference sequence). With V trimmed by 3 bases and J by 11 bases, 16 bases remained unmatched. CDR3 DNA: TGTGCCAGCAGTTTTACCTACATCGGGACAGGGGGCAATATGGCTTTCTTT. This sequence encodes CASSFTYIGTGGNMAFF.

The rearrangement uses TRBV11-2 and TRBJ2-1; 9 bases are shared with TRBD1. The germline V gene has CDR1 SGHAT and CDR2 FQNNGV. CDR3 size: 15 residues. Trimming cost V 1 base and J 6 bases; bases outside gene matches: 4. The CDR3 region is CASSLAQGAGNEQFF. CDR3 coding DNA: TGTGCCAGCAGCTTAGCACAGGGGGCAGGCAATGAGCAGTTCTTC.

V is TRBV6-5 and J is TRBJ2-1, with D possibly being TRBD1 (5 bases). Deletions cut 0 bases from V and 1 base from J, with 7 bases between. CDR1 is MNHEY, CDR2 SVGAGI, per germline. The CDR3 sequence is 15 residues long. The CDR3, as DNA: TGTGCCAGCAGTTACTCCCAGGGTTCCTACAATGAGCAGTTCTTC. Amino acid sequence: CASSYSQGSYNEQFF.

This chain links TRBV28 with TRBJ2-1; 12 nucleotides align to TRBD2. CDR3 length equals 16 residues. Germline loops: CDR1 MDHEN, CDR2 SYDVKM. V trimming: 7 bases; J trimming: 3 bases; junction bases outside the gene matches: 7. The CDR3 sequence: CASTVTSGGRYNEQFF. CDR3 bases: TGTGCCAGCACGGTTACTAGCGGGGGGCGCTACAATGAGCAGTTCTTC.